These T cell receptor beta chains were read from a single sample in a study of OX40 agonist ivuxolimab in advanced cancers. Assay used: immunoSEQ multiplex PCR; TCRdb lists only in-frame clones, some missing. There are about 64,000 clones in the sample; 88% occur only once, and 0.67% lies in the top ten. The sequencing used CD4+ or CD8+ T cells sorted from blood, collected in a trial of the OX40 agonist ivuxolimab. The receptors shown here come from an adult with an advanced solid tumor such as melanoma, head and neck, liver or kidney cancer. The CDR3 runs from the conserved cysteine through the conserved F or W. Each record gives: V gene, D gene, J gene, clone size, CDR3 length, CDR3 DNA, CDR3 protein. The D gene is left open where the match is weak. The size of a clone is reported for some rows only, either as once, few or many, or as a class for expanded clones.

TRBV27	TRBD1	TRBJ2-7	-	14	TGTGCCAGCAGTTATGGGGACAGGACGTACGAGCAGTACTTC	CASSYGDRTYEQYF
TRBV5-5	-	TRBJ1-2	-	14	TGTGCCAGCAGCTTGGCATGGGGGACCTATGGCTACACCTTC	CASSLAWGTYGYTF
TRBV27	TRBD2	TRBJ2-1	-	15	TGTGCCAGCAGCTCCTTTGACGGGAGGGCCACTGAGCAGTTCTTC	CASSSFDGRATEQFF
TRBV5-4	TRBD1	TRBJ1-4	once	16	TGTGCCAGCAGCCCCCGGAGGCAGGGGGGGGACGAAAAACTGTTTTTT	CASSPRRQGGDEKLFF
TRBV7-2	-	TRBJ1-2	-	14	TGTGCCAGCAGCGGTGCAGGCGGAGGGAAGGGCTACACCTTC	CASSGAGGGKGYTF
TRBV6-1	-	TRBJ1-2	-	15	TGTGCCAGCGCCGTACGGCCACAGGATAACTATGGCTACACCTTC	CASAVRPQDNYGYTF
TRBV25-1	-	TRBJ2-2	-	14	TGTGCCAGCAGTGAATTATATCTAACCGGGGAGCTGTTTTTT	CASSELYLTGELFF
TRBV11-2	-	TRBJ1-2	-	12	TGTGCCAGCACCCCGTACGGATATGGCTACACCTTC	CASTPYGYGYTF
TRBV7-2	-	TRBJ2-4	-	13	TGTGCCAGCGCGGGACTAGCCAAAAACATTCAGTACTTC	CASAGLAKNIQYF
TRBV18	TRBD1	TRBJ1-2	few	15	TGTGCCAGCTCACCAGGATCCCAGGGGGCGAATGGCTACACCTTC	CASSPGSQGANGYTF
TRBV2	-	TRBJ1-1	medium-sized	11	TGTGCCAGCAGTTCGATTACTGAAGCTTTCTTT	CASSSITEAFF
TRBV11-1	-	TRBJ2-1	-	13	TGTGCCAGCAGCTTACTTAGTGTCGATGAGCAGTTCTTC	CASSLLSVDEQFF
TRBV7-9	-	TRBJ1-2	-	13	TGTGCCAGCAGCTCGAATCCCGTTTATGGCTACACCTTC	CASSSNPVYGYTF
TRBV28	-	TRBJ1-2	-	14	TGTGCCAGCAGTTTGATAGTCCTTAACTATGGCTACACCTTC	CASSLIVLNYGYTF
TRBV7-2	-	TRBJ2-4	-	16	TGTGCCAGCAGTCCCGCTAGCGTCCGGGCCAAAAACATTCAGTACTTC	CASSPASVRAKNIQYF
TRBV27	TRBD2	TRBJ2-7	-	16	TGTGCCAGCAGTTTAAGAGGGCGGGAGCCCTCCTACGAGCAGTACTTC	CASSLRGREPSYEQYF
TRBV7-2	TRBD2	TRBJ2-7	-	15	TGTGCCAGCAGCTTATTTCCGGGAGGGCCGGAAGAGCAGTACTTC	CASSLFPGGPEEQYF
TRBV6-1	-	TRBJ2-3	-	15	TGTGCCAGCAGTGAAATCCGGTCCCCTGGAGATACGCAGTATTTT	CASSEIRSPGDTQYF
TRBV28	TRBD1	TRBJ1-1	-	16	TGTGCCAGCAGGCAGCCTGGGACAGCCAGGGACACTGAAGCTTTCTTT	CASRQPGTARDTEAFF
TRBV6-5	-	TRBJ2-1	-	11	TGTGCCAGCAGTTACCTCACTGAGCAGTTCTTC	CASSYLTEQFF
TRBV5-1	TRBD2	TRBJ2-1	-	15	TGCGCCAGCAGCTTGAATAGCGGGGGATACAATGAGCAGTTCTTC	CASSLNSGGYNEQFF
TRBV11-1	-	TRBJ1-1	once	16	TGTGCCAGCAGCTTATCGGGCAGGCCAATGAACACTGAAGCTTTCTTT	CASSLSGRPMNTEAFF
TRBV6-1	-	TRBJ2-2	-	14	TGTGCCAGCTTACAGGGACTGGGCACCGGGGAGCTGTTTTTT	CASLQGLGTGELFF
TRBV20-1	-	TRBJ2-1	-	11	TGCAGTGCGCCCAGGGGGAGGGAGCAGTTCTTC	CSAPRGREQFF
TRBV28	-	TRBJ1-2	-	15	TGTGCCAGCAGCTCACCTTACGGGTCGGGCTATGGCTACACCTTC	CASSSPYGSGYGYTF
TRBV5-4	TRBD2	TRBJ2-5	-	15	TGTGCCAGCAGCTTGCGGGAGGTGGTTCGGGAGACCCAGTACTTC	CASSLREVVRETQYF
TRBV28	-	TRBJ1-5	-	15	TGTGCCAGCACAGTTAATGTAAGGGACAATCAGCCCCAGCATTTT	CASTVNVRDNQPQHF
TRBV27	TRBD2	TRBJ2-2	once	17	TGTGCCAGCAGTTTATCGCGTCTAGCGGTGAACACCGGGGAGCTGTTTTTT	CASSLSRLAVNTGELFF
TRBV7-3	TRBD2	TRBJ2-1	-	16	TGTGCCAGCAGCCGCTCCGGGACTAGCGGGCACAATGAGCAGTTCTTC	CASSRSGTSGHNEQFF
TRBV6-5	TRBD2	TRBJ2-3	once	15	TGTGCCAGCAGTTCGGGACTAGCGGGAGCAGATACGCAGTATTTT	CASSSGLAGADTQYF
TRBV2	TRBD2	TRBJ2-2	-	18	TGTGCCAGCAGTGAAAGATCTAGCGGGAGGGTAGGCGCCGGGGAGCTGTTTTTT	CASSERSSGRVGAGELFF
TRBV25-1	-	TRBJ2-1	once	14	TGTGCCAGCAGTGACCCCCCCAGAGTCAATGAGCAGTTCTTC	CASSDPPRVNEQFF